The entry below gives a single T cell receptor (beta chain) sequence along with its context. This sample was taken from a study of blood T cell repertoires in COVID-19. Study details: COVID-19 samples from acute and convalescent phases originated in the United States, Italy and Spain.

Recruitment covered about two dozen US areas and drew participants whose ages spanned roughly 18 to 100 years. Donors were grouped by their self-reported clinical history. Germline-derived CDR1 and CDR2 are MNHEY and SVGAGI. This CDR3 has 13 residues. With V trimmed by 9 bases and J by 0 bases, 5 bases remained unmatched. Authors' analysis steps: Reference gene primer amplification gave estimated nucleated cell counts. Sequencing used immunoSEQ multiplex PCR; TCRdb keeps in-frame clones, though not all of them. V, J and clone size derive from that table, while D and trimming were established from the DNA sequence. The sample gives some 460,000 clones, about 85% of which show up once; just under 2% is in the top ten.

Sequencing was done on a sample of PBMCs or T cells enriched from blood (not recorded which). The chain combines TRBV6-5 with TRBJ2-7, with TRBD1 identical over 7 bases. This clonotype was obtained from a woman aged 18-29 years with acute COVID-19. CDR3 protein: CASRQGISYEQYF. Written as DNA, the CDR3 is TGTGCCAGTCGACAGGGCATCTCCTACGAGCAGTACTTC.